These 14 T cell receptor beta chains share one sample of origin, sequenced in a study of graft-versus-host responses after intestinal transplantation. Profiled with immunoSEQ multiplex PCR; TCRdb holds only in-frame clones, not every one. The data contain some 17,000 clones, around three quarters of them seen just once; the ten biggest clones take up around a sixth. Graft tissue was processed to release intraepithelial and lamina propria lymphocytes. The specimen comprised ileum tissue, sampled around 96 days after intestinal transplant. The receptor source for this set is a human patient who received an intestinal transplant, so some T cells may come from the graft donor.

This CDR3 reads CASSYPGPMGETQYF. Here the CDR3 DNA reads TGTGCCAGCAGTTATCCGGGCCCCATGGGGGAGACCCAGTACTTC. This chain connects TRBV6-6 to TRBJ2-5; D is unclear. CDR3 length: 15 residues. CDR1 is MNHNY, CDR2 SVGAGI, per germline (reference sequence). V lost 3 bases to trimming and J lost 5 bases, with 16 bases between them.

The chain has TRBV27 and TRBJ2-1; TRBD2 agrees at 7 bases. The germline V gene has CDR1 MNHEY and CDR2 SMNVEV (reference sequence). This CDR3 is built from 16 residues. V lost 5 bases, J lost 0 bases, and 7 bases stayed unmatched. CDR3 in amino acids: CASSVLAASSYNEQFF. CDR3 in DNA: TGTGCCAGCAGTGTGCTAGCGGCAAGCTCCTACAATGAGCAGTTCTTC.

A few counts support this clone. V and J are TRBV9 and TRBJ2-3; no clear D gene. Germline CDR1 reads SGDLS; CDR2 reads YYNGEE. V was pared by 0 bases and J by 0 bases, with 11 bases between. CDR3 length: 16 residues. The CDR3: CASSVVGPPSTDTQYF. The CDR3 DNA reads as TGTGCCAGCAGCGTAGTCGGACCCCCTAGCACAGATACGCAGTATTTT.

The chain is built from TRBV29-1 and TRBJ2-1, with D uncertain. Trimming removed 6 bases at V and 3 bases at J, with 18 bases between. CDR1 and CDR2 (germline): SQVTM, ANQGSEA. This CDR3 is built from 15 residues. CDR3 DNA: TGCAGCGTAGAGGTACCCCGTCCACTCTACAATGAGCAGTTCTTC. This codes for CSVEVPRPLYNEQFF.

The J gene is TRBJ1-4, the V gene TRBV28; 7 bases map to TRBD1. CDR3 length: 13 residues. CDR1 is MDHEN and CDR2 is SYDVKM in the germline V gene. The V segment lost 5 bases and the J segment 7 bases; nucleotides outside the gene matches: 4. The CDR3 DNA reads TGTGCCAGCAGTGCAGACAGGGTTGAAAAACTGTTTTTT. It codes for CASSADRVEKLFF.

This clone was detected only a few times. The CDR3 here is CASSLLEAKVYNEQFF. Written as DNA, the CDR3 is TGTGCCAGCAGCTTACTGGAAGCTAAGGTCTACAATGAGCAGTTCTTC. This chain joins TRBV13 and TRBJ2-1; D is uncertain. Germline loops: CDR1 PRHDT, CDR2 FYEKMQ (reference sequence). The germline V and J ends were trimmed by 2 bases and 3 bases, with 14 bases remaining between them. The CDR3 runs 16 residues.

The chain is built from TRBV28 and TRBJ2-7; perhaps TRBD1 as D (6 bases). Germline lookup yields CDR1 MDHEN and CDR2 SYDVKM. V was cut by 5 bases and J by 0 bases, with 17 bases left in between. This CDR3 region has 16 residues. The CDR3 region has the DNA TGTGCCAGCAGTCCACTAGGGGGAGCTCACTCCTACGAGCAGTACTTC. Translated, it gives CASSPLGGAHSYEQYF. Supplemented by reference TRBV28 and TRBJ2-7, the full variable domain reads DVKVTQSSRYLVKRTGEKVFLECVQDMDHENMFWYRQDPGLGLRLIYFSYDVKMKEKGDIPEGYSVSREKKERFSLILESASTNQTSMYLCASSPLGGAHSYEQYFGPGTRLTVT.

This clone was observed a few times. V gene TRBV5-7 combines with J gene TRBJ2-7; D remains ambiguous. TRBV5-7 is an open reading frame, and its role is uncertain. The V and J ends lost 0 bases and 2 bases respectively, with 9 bases between them. The CDR3 loop spans 14 amino acids. Here the CDR3 DNA reads TGTGCCAGCAGCTTGGCCCCAAAACCCTACGAGCAGTACTTC. Its translation: CASSLAPKPYEQYF.

This clone ranks as medium-sized. The chain employs TRBV27 and TRBJ2-7, with D tentatively TRBD1 or TRBD2 (6 bases each). The V and J ends lost 5 bases and 4 bases respectively, with 18 bases between them. The CDR3 contains 15 residues. From germline, CDR1 is MNHEY and CDR2 SMNVEV (reference sequence). The CDR3, as DNA: TGTGCCAGCAGTCCCCCATCCGGGGGCCGGTACGAGCAGTACTTC. Its protein is CASSPPSGGRYEQYF.

The V gene is TRBV4-3, the J gene TRBJ2-3; no clear D. Germline-derived CDR1 and CDR2 are LGHNA and YSLEER. Trimming cost V 5 bases and J 6 bases, with 27 bases left between them. The length of the CDR3 is 18 residues. This CDR3 reads CASSYYYLSPMDYDTQYF. The CDR3 nucleotides are TGCGCCAGCAGCTACTATTATTTGTCCCCGATGGATTACGATACGCAGTATTTT.

The V and J genes are TRBV27 and TRBJ2-1; D gene ambiguous. Trimming pared 2 bases from V and 3 bases from J, leaving 11 bases between. The V gene's germline CDR1 is MNHEY and CDR2 SMNVEV (reference sequence). The CDR3 consists of 15 residues. The CDR3 spells CASSLGRPDYNEQFF. The CDR3 coding sequence is TGTGCCAGCAGTTTAGGCAGGCCGGACTACAATGAGCAGTTCTTC.

The chain employs TRBV5-6 and TRBJ2-3, with D uncertain. Germline V gene lookup returns CDR1 SGHDT and CDR2 YYEEEE. The V end was cut by 2 bases, the J end by 8 bases, with 9 bases between. The CDR3 has 12 amino acids. CDR3 in DNA: TGTGCCAGCAGCTTCTCCTTCCTTACGCAGTATTTT. This translates into CASSFSFLTQYF.

The rearrangement uses TRBV28 and TRBJ2-2, with TRBD1 as a possible D gene (5 bases). The ends were cut back, 3 bases at V and 6 bases at J, with 14 bases in the middle. CDR1 and CDR2 (germline): MDHEN, SYDVKM. CDR3 length: 15 residues. The CDR3 sequence: CASSFRTRASGELFF. The CDR3 DNA reads TGTGCCAGCAGTTTCCGAACCAGGGCGTCCGGGGAGCTGTTTTTT.

The chain has TRBV19 and TRBJ1-1, with D uncertain. The CDR3 sequence is 15 residues long. The germline gives CDR1 LNHDA, CDR2 SQIVND (reference sequence). V dropped 2 bases and J dropped 2 bases, with 12 bases sitting between them. The CDR3 here is CASSIFLWANTEAFF. The CDR3 DNA is TGTGCCAGTAGTATATTCCTCTGGGCCAACACTGAAGCTTTCTTT.